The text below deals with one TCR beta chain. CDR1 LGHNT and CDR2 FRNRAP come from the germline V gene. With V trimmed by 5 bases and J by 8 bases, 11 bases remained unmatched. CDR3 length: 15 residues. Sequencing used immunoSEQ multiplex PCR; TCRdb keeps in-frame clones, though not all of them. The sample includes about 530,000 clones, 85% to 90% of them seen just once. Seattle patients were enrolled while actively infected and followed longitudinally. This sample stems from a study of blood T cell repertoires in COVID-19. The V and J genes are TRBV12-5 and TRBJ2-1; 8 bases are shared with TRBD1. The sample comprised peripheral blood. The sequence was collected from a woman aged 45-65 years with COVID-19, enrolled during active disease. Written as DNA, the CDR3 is TGTGCTAGTGGTCCCGGACAGGGAGGTTTTGATGAGCAGTTCTTC. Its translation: CASGPGQGGFDEQFF.